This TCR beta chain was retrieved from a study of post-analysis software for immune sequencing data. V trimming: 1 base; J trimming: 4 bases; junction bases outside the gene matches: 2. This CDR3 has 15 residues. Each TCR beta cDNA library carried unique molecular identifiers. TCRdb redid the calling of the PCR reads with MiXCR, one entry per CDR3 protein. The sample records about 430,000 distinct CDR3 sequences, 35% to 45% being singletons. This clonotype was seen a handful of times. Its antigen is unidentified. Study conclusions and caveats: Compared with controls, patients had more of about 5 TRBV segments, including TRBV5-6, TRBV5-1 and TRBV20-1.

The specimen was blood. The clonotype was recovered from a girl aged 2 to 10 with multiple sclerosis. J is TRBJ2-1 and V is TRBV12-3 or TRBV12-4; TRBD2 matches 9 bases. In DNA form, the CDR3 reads TGTGCCAGCAGTTTAGGCGGGAGGGGTTACAATGAGCAGTTCTTC. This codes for CASSLGGRGYNEQFF.